This T cell receptor beta chain appears in the sequencing data of a study of blood T cells in healthy people across ages. The wider study: About one barcoded beta molecule per two T cells was captured by template switching. Overall study findings and caveats: When set beside aged donors, long-lived donors presented more naive CD4+ cells and higher diversity.

Germline loops: CDR1 SNHLY, CDR2 FYNNEI. Trimming took 5 bases from V and 0 from J, leaving 14 bases between them. This CDR3 has 17 residues. In the case of this clonotype: Its matching antigen is unknown.

A second PCR, run for roughly 7 to 11 cycles, used a sample-barcoded 5' primer plus a J-beta primer mix. TCRdb itself ran the 5' RACE reads through MiXCR, one entry per CDR3 protein. The table records over 1,500,000 distinct CDR3 sequences, roughly 52% of them present only once. This TCR was sampled from a woman in her thirties or forties in good health. Sequencing was done on a sample of blood. The rearrangement uses TRBV2 and TRBJ2-6; no firm D call. The CDR3, as DNA: TGTGCCAGCAGTAAAGAACAGACTGGCTCTGGGGCCAACGTCCTGACTTTC. This codes for CASSKEQTGSGANVLTF.